A single sample gave rise to the 20 T cell receptor beta chains below, sequenced in a study of follicular helper T cells after annual influenza vaccination. Time point meaning: 2015-2016 season, 7 days after influenza vaccination. TCRdb's copy holds only in-frame clones and misses some; the assay was immunoSEQ multiplex PCR. This table holds fewer than 8,000 clones, more than 70% found once. Sample: CXCR5+ CD38- circulating T follicular helper cells from blood, taken 7 days after influenza vaccination. Subset of the sample: circulating Tfh, non-naive CD4+CXCR5+PD-1+ (ICOS+CD38+ or ICOS-CD38-). Every receptor here comes from an adult who received the influenza vaccine.

This chain links TRBV5-6 with TRBJ1-5; perhaps TRBD1 as D (6 bases). The CDR3 covers 15 residues. Per germline, CDR1 SGHDT and CDR2 YYEEEE. Trimming took 1 base from V and 7 from J, leaving 15 bases between them. CDR3: CASSLMGGESQPQHF. In DNA form, the CDR3 reads TGTGCCAGCAGCTTGATGGGGGGCGAGAGCCAGCCCCAGCATTTT.

V usage is TRBV10-3 and J usage is TRBJ1-3, with D perhaps TRBD1 (6 bases). Germline V lookup: CDR1 ENHRY, CDR2 SYGVKD. The CDR3 is made up of 17 amino acids. Trimming removed 2 bases from V and 4 bases from J, with 18 bases in between. CDR3 in amino acids: CAISERGSVWAGNTIYF. The CDR3 DNA reads as TGTGCCATCAGTGAGAGGGGGAGCGTTTGGGCCGGAAACACCATATATTTT.

The gene calls are TRBV5-1 and TRBJ1-4, with 10 bases aligning to TRBD1. The CDR3 is 14 residues long. CDR1 and CDR2 (germline): SGHRS, YFSETQ. Germline trimming cut 4 bases from V and 5 bases from J; bases unmatched to any gene: 2. The CDR3 here is CASSAGQGNEKLFF. In nucleotides, the CDR3 is TGCGCCAGCAGCGCGGGACAGGGGAATGAAAAACTGTTTTTT. The full variable domain, completed using reference TRBV5-1 and TRBJ1-4, is KAGVTQTPRYLIKTRGQQVTLSCSPISGHRSVSWYQQTPGQGLQFLFEYFSETQRNKGNFPGRFSGRQFSNSRSEMNVSTLELGDSALYLCASSAGQGNEKLFFGSGTQLSVL.

The chain employs TRBV15 and TRBJ2-7; tentatively, D is TRBD1 (6 bases). V was trimmed by 0 bases and J by 3 bases, leaving 12 bases between them. CDR1 is LNHNV and CDR2 is YYDKDF in the germline V gene (reference sequence). The length of the CDR3 is 15 residues. CDR3 region: CATSRDRGTIYEQYF. DNA of the CDR3: TGTGCCACCAGCAGAGATAGAGGGACAATCTACGAGCAGTACTTC.

The chain couples TRBV6-6 to TRBJ1-5; maybe TRBD1 (5 bases). This CDR3 has 15 residues. Germline V gives CDR1 MNHNY, CDR2 SVGAGI (reference sequence). Trimming stripped 5 bases from V and 3 bases from J, with 14 bases between. The CDR3 is CASSPRDRNNQPQHF. Here the CDR3 DNA reads TGTGCCAGCAGTCCCCGGGACCGCAACAATCAGCCCCAGCATTTT.

The rearrangement joins TRBV9 to TRBJ2-5; D is uncertain. This CDR3 region has 13 residues. CDR1 SGDLS and CDR2 YYNGEE come from the germline V gene. Trimming removed 0 bases from V and 5 bases from J, with 8 bases in between. Written as DNA, the CDR3 is TGTGCCAGCAGCGTAGTTTTGGGGGAGACCCAGTACTTC. Residues: CASSVVLGETQYF.

The chain carries TRBV2 and TRBJ2-5, with D possibly matching TRBD2 (6 bases). CDR1 and CDR2 from the germline V gene are SNHLY and FYNNEI. Trimming left V 4 bases short and J 2 bases short, with 17 bases between. The CDR3 totals 16 residues. The CDR3 bases are TGTGCCAGCAGTGGAGGTGGACTGGGGACTCAAGAGACCCAGTACTTC. Translation: CASSGGGLGTQETQYF.

By share, this clone ranks as medium-sized. The CDR3 bases are TGTGCCAGCAGCTTAGACGGATCCACCTACGAGCAGTACTTC. As protein: CASSLDGSTYEQYF. The chain employs TRBV7-3 and TRBJ2-7; D is uncertain. This CDR3 has 14 amino acids. Germline CDR1 reads SGHTA; CDR2 reads FQGTGA. With 2 bases removed from V and 2 bases from J, the gap between germline ends came to 10 bases.

This chain's CDR3 is CASSLAIFTDTQYF. CDR3 bases: TGTGCCAGCAGCTTAGCCATTTTCACAGATACGCAGTATTTT. The chain recombines TRBV11-2 with TRBJ2-3; D is unclear. The V gene lost 1 base and the J gene lost 2 bases, with 7 bases spanning the gap. This CDR3 comprises 14 residues. The germline CDR1 and CDR2 sequences are SGHAT and FQNNGV.

The chain recombines TRBV5-4 with TRBJ2-6; D gene uncertain. V lost 7 bases to trimming and J lost 2 bases, with 4 bases between them. CDR1 SGHNT and CDR2 YYREEE come from the germline V gene (reference sequence). This CDR3 has 12 residues. The CDR3 reads CASGAGANVLTF. The DNA for the CDR3 is TGTGCCAGCGGTGCTGGGGCCAACGTCCTGACTTTC.

The chain carries TRBV9 and TRBJ1-2; D is ambiguous. The germline CDR1 and CDR2 sequences are SGDLS and YYNGEE. The CDR3 runs 14 residues. Trimming removed 0 bases from V and 3 bases from J, with 9 bases in between. CDR3 nucleotides: TGTGCCAGCAGCGTAGGTGGCAGGTACTATGGCTACACCTTC. It yields the protein CASSVGGRYYGYTF.

The chain carries TRBV10-3 and TRBJ2-4; 9 positions agree with TRBD1. The CDR3 spans 14 residues. Germline CDR1 reads ENHRY; CDR2 reads SYGVKD. Germline trimming cut 2 bases from V and 4 bases from J; bases unmatched to any gene: 0. In nucleotides, the CDR3 is TGTGCCATCAGTGAGGGGACAGGGAAAAACATTCAGTACTTC. It specifies CAISEGTGKNIQYF.

The rearrangement links TRBV7-2 to TRBJ2-1; no firm D call. V lost 1 base, J lost 7 bases, and 8 bases lay in between. This CDR3 has 13 residues. Germline-derived CDR1 and CDR2 are SGHTA and FQGNSA. CDR3 coding DNA: TGTGCCAGCAGCTTAGGACTGTTGAATGAGCAGTTCTTC. Residues: CASSLGLLNEQFF.

The V call is TRBV19, the J call TRBJ2-1, with 8 bases identical to TRBD1. Trimming removed 5 bases from V and 9 bases from J; junction bases left unmatched: 15. The CDR3 contains 16 residues. Germline-derived CDR1 and CDR2 are LNHDA and SQIVND (reference sequence). DNA for the CDR3: TGTGCCAGTAGTGCCCAGGGACAGGCTTTTTATGGTGAGCAGTTCTTC. Translation: CASSAQGQAFYGEQFF.

CDR3 amino acids: CASSLLGDYGYTF. The DNA of the CDR3 is TGTGCCAGCAGCTTATTGGGGGACTATGGCTACACCTTC. V usage is TRBV11-3 and J usage is TRBJ1-2, with D perhaps TRBD1 (5 bases). CDR3 length equals 13 residues. V was shortened by 2 bases and J by 3 bases, with 7 bases between the two germline ends. In germline, CDR1 is SGHNT, CDR2 YENEEA.

The J gene is TRBJ1-4, the V gene TRBV5-1; TRBD1 aligns across 8 bases. The CDR3 totals 18 residues. The germline gives CDR1 SGHRS, CDR2 YFSETQ. The junction had 11 bases not matched to a gene; V was cut back by 3 bases and J by 1 base. The CDR3 DNA reads as TGCGCCAGCAGCTCAGGGGGCGCGGGTAGTAGAACTAATGAAAAACTGTTTTTT. Its protein is CASSSGGAGSRTNEKLFF.

The rearrangement links TRBV11-2 to TRBJ2-1, with D perhaps TRBD2 (6 bases). The CDR3 length is 17 residues. V was clipped by 6 bases and J by 1 base, with 19 bases between them. Germline CDR1 is SGHAT and CDR2 is FQNNGV. This CDR3 reads CASRLQLGLASYNEQFF. DNA of the CDR3: TGTGCCAGCAGGTTACAGTTGGGACTGGCGTCCTACAATGAGCAGTTCTTC.

The J gene is TRBJ1-4, the V gene TRBV10-3; no clear D gene. CDR3 length equals 12 residues. The V and J ends lost 3 bases and 4 bases respectively, with 3 bases between them. Germline-derived CDR1 and CDR2 are ENHRY and SYGVKD. CDR3 region: CAISDYNEKLFF. CDR3 DNA: TGTGCCATCAGTGACTATAATGAAAAACTGTTTTTT.

The genes are TRBV5-6 and TRBJ2-2, with D tentatively TRBD1 (6 bases). The CDR3 totals 14 residues. CDR1 is SGHDT, CDR2 YYEEEE, per germline. V lost 1 base and J 6 bases, leaving 10 bases between the germline ends. The DNA of the CDR3 is TGTGCCAGCAGCTTGACAGGGACCGCCGGGGAGCTGTTTTTT. Translating it yields CASSLTGTAGELFF.

This chain joins TRBV7-2 and TRBJ1-1; no clear D gene. Trimming took 2 bases from V and 4 from J, leaving 11 bases between them. CDR3 length equals 14 residues. Germline lookup yields CDR1 SGHTA and CDR2 FQGNSA. The DNA for the CDR3 is TGTGCCAGCAGCTTACAGGAAACCACCACTGAAGCTTTCTTT. The encoded protein is CASSLQETTTEAFF.